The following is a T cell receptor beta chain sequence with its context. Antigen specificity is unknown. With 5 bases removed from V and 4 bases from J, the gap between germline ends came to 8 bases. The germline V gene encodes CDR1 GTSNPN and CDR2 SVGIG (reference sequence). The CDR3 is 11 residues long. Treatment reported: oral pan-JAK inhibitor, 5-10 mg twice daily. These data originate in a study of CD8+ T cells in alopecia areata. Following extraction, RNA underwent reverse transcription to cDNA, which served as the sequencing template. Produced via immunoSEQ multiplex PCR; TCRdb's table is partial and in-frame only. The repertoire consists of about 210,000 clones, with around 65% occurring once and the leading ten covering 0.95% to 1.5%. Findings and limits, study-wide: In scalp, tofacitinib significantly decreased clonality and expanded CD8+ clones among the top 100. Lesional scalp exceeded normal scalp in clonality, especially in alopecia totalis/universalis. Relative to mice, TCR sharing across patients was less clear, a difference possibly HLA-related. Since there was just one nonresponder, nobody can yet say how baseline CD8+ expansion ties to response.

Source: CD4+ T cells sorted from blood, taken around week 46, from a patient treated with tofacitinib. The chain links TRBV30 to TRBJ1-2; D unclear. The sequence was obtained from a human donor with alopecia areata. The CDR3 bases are TGTGCCTGGGAGACCTTCTATGGCTACACCTTC. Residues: CAWETFYGYTF.